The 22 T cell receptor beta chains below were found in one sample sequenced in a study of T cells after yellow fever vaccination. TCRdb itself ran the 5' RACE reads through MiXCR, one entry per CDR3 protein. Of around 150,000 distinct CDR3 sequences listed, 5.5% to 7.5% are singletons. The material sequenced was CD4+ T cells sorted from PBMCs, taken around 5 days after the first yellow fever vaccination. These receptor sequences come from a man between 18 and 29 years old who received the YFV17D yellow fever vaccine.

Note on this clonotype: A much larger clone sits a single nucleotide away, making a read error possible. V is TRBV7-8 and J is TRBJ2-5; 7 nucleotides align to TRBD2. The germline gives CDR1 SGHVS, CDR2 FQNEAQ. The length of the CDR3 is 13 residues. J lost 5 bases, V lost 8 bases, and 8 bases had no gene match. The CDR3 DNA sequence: TGTGCCAGCTCGACTAGCCTAATGGAGACCCAGTACTTC. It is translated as CASSTSLMETQYF.

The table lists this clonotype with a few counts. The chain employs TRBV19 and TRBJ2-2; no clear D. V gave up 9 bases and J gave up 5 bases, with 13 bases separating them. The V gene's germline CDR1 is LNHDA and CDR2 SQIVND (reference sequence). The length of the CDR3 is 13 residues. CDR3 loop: CASTLLRTGELFF. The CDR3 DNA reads TGTGCCAGCACTTTACTACGGACCGGGGAGCTGTTTTTT.

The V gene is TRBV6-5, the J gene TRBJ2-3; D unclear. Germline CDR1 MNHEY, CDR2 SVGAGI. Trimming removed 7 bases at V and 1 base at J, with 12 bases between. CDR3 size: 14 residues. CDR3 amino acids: CASTSGPGTDTQYF. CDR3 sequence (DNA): TGTGCCAGCACCTCTGGCCCGGGCACAGATACGCAGTATTTT.

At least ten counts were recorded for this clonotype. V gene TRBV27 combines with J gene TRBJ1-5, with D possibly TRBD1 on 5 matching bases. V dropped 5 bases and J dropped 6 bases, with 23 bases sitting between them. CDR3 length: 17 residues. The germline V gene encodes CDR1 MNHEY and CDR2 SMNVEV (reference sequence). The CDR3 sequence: CASSLIFYPGSFQPQHF. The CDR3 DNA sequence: TGTGCCAGCAGTCTTATATTTTACCCAGGGAGTTTTCAGCCCCAGCATTTT.

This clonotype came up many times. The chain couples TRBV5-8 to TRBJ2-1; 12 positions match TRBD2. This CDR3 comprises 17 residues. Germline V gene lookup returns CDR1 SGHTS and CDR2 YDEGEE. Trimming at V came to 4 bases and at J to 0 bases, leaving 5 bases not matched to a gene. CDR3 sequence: CASSRTSGTPSYNEQFF. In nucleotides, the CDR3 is TGTGCCAGCAGCCGGACTAGCGGGACTCCCTCCTACAATGAGCAGTTCTTC. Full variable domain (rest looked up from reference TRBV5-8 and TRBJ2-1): EAGVTQSPTHLIKTRGQQATLRCSPISGHTSVYWYQQALGLGLQFLLWYDEGEERNRGNFPPRFSGRQFPNYSSELNVNALELEDSALYLCASSRTSGTPSYNEQFFGPGTRLTVL.

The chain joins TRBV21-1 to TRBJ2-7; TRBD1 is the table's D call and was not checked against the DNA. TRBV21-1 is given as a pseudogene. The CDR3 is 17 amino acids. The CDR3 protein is CASSTIFRDRGPHEQYF. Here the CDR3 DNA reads TGTGCCAGCAGCACTATCTTCCGGGACAGGGGGCCCCACGAGCAGTACTTC.

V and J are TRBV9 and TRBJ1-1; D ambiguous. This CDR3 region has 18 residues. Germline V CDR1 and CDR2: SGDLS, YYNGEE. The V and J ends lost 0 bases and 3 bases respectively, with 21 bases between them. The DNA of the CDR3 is TGTGCCAGCAGCGTAGTACTGCCACGCAGAATGAAGTACACTGAAGCTTTCTTT. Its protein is CASSVVLPRRMKYTEAFF.

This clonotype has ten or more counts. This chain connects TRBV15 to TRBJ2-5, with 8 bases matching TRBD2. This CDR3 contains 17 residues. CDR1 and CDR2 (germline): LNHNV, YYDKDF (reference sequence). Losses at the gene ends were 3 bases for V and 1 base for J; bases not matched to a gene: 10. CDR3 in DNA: TGTGCCACCAGCAGGCTCCGGGCGGGGGGCCGCCAAGAGACCCAGTACTTC. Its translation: CATSRLRAGGRQETQYF. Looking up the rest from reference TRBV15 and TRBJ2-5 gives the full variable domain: DAMVIQNPRYQVTQFGKPVTLSCSQTLNHNVMYWYQQKSSQAPKLLFHYYDKDFNNEADTPDNFQSRRPNTSFCFLDIRSPGLGDTAMYLCATSRLRAGGRQETQYFGPGTRLLVL.

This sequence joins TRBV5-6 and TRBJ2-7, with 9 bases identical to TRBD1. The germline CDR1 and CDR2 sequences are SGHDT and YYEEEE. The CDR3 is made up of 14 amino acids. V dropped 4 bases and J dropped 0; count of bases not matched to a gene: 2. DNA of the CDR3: TGTGCCAGCAGCGGGACAGGGTACTCCTACGAGCAGTACGTC. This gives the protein CASSGTGYSYEQYV.

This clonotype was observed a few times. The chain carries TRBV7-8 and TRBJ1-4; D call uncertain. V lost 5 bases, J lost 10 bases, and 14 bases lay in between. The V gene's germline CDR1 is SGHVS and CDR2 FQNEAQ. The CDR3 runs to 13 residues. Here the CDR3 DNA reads TGTGCCAGCAGCGTAACAGTTCCCGGAAAACTGTTTTTT. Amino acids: CASSVTVPGKLFF.

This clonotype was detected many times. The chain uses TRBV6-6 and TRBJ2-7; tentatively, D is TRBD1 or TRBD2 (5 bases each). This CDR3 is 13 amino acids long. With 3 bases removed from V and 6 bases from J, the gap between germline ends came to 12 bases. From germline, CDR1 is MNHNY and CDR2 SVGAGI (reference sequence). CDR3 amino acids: CASSYKGRSEQYV. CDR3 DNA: TGTGCCAGCAGTTATAAGGGACGTAGCGAGCAGTACGTC.

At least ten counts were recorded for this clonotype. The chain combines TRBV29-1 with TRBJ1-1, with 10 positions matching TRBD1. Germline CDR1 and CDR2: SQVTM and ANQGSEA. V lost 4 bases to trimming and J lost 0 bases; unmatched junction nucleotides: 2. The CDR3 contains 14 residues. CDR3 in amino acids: CSVVDRGVNTEAFF. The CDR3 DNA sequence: TGCAGCGTTGTGGACAGGGGGGTGAACACTGAAGCTTTCTTT.

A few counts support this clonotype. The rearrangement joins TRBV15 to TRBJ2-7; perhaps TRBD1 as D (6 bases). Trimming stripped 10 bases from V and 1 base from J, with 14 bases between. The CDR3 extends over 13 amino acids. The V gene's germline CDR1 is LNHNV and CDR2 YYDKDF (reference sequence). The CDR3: CAISQDSSYEQYF. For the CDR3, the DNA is TGTGCCATTAGTCAGGACAGTTCCTACGAGCAGTACTTC.

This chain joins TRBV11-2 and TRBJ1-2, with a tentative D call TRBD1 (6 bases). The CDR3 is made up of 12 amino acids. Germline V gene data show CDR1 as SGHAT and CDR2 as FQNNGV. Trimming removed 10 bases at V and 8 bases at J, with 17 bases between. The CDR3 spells CATVTGWYGYTF. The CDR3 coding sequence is TGTGCCACCGTAACAGGGTGGTACGGCTACACCTTC.

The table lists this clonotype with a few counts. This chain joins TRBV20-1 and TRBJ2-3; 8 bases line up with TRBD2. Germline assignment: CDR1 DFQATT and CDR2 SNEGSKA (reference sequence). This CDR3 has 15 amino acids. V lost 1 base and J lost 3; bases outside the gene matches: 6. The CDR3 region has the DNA TGCAGTGCTAGAGGAGGCGCGGGGGGAACAGATACGCAGTATTTT. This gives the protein CSARGGAGGTDTQYF.

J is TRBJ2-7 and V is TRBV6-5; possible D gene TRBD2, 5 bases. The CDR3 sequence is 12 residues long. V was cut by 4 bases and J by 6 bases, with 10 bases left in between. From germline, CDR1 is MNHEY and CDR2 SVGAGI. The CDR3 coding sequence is TGTGCCAGCAGTTCAGGACTGAGCGAGCAGTACGTC. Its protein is CASSSGLSEQYV.

CDR3 sequence (DNA): TGTGCCACCAGCAGGGACCTACATGGGTATCAGCCCCAGCATTTT. Residues: CATSRDLHGYQPQHF. This chain connects TRBV15 to TRBJ1-5; D is uncertain. The V end lost 3 bases, the J end lost 5 bases, and 14 bases lay between the germline ends. CDR3 length: 15 residues. Per the germline V gene, CDR1 is LNHNV and CDR2 is YYDKDF (reference sequence).

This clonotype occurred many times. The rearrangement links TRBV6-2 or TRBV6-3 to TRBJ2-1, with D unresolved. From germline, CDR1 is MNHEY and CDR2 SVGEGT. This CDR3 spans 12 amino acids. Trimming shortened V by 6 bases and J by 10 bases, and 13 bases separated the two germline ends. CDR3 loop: CASRPPSGEQFF. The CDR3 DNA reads TGTGCCAGCAGACCACCCTCAGGAGAGCAGTTCTTC.

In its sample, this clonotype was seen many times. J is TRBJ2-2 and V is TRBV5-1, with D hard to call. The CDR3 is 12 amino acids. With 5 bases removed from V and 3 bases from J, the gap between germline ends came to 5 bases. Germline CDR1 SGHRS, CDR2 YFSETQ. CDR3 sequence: CASRLDTGELFF. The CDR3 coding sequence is TGCGCCAGCAGGCTTGACACCGGGGAGCTGTTTTTT.

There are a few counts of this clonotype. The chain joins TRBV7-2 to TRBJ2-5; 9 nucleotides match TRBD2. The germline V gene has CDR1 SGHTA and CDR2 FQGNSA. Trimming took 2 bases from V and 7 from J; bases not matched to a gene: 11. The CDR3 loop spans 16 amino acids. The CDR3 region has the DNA TGTGCCAGCAGCTTACAAAGCGGGGGGACTCAGGGGACCCAGTACTTC. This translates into CASSLQSGGTQGTQYF. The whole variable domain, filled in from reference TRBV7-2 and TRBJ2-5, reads GAGVSQSPSNKVTEKGKDVELRCDPISGHTALYWYRQSLGQGLEFLIYFQGNSAPDKSGLPSDRFSAERTGGSVSTLTIQRTQQEDSAVYLCASSLQSGGTQGTQYFGPGTRLLVL.

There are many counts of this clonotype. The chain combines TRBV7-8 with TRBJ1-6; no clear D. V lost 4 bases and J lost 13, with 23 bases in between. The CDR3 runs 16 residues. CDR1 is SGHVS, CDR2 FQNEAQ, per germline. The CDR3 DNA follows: TGTGCCAGCAGCTCCCAAAATTACCGGGCAACGGGGCCCCTCCACTTT. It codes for CASSSQNYRATGPLHF.

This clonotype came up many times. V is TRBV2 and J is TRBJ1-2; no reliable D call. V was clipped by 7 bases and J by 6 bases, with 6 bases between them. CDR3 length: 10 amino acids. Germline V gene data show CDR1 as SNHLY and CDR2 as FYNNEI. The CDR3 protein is CASKGNGYTF. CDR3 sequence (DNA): TGTGCCAGCAAAGGGAATGGCTACACCTTC.